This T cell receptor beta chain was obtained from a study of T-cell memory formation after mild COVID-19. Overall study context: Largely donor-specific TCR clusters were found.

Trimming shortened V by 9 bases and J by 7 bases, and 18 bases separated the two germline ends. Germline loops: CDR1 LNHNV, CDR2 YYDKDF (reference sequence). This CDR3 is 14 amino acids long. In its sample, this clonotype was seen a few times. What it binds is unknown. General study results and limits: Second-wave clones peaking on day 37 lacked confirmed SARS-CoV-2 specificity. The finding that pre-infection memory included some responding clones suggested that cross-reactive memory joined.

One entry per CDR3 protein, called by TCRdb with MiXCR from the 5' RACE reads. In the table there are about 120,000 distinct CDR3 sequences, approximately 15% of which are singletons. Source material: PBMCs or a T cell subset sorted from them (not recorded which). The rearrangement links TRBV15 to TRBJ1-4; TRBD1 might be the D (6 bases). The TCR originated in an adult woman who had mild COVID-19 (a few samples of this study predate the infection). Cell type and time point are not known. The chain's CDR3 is CATSGGGQSEKLFF. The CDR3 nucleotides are TGTGCCACGTCGGGAGGGGGGCAGAGTGAAAAACTGTTTTTT. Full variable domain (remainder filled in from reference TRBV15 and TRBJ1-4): DAMVIQNPRYQVTQFGKPVTLSCSQTLNHNVMYWYQQKSSQAPKLLFHYYDKDFNNEADTPDNFQSRRPNTSFCFLDIRSPGLGDTAMYLCATSGGGQSEKLFFGSGTQLSVL.